Presented here are 5 T cell receptor beta chains from one specimen sequenced in a study of identical twins. TCRdb ran MiXCR on the 5' RACE reads and lists one entry per CDR3 protein. This table has hundreds of thousands of distinct CDR3 sequences, around 8.6% appearing once. These records were also assigned to another study, of yellow fever vaccine responses in identical twins.

Sequencing input: PBMCs. All receptors derive from a woman younger than 30 in good health.

This clonotype showed up many times. This chain joins TRBV5-1 and TRBJ2-7; D remains ambiguous. Germline CDR1 is SGHRS and CDR2 is YFSETQ. The CDR3 has 16 residues. V lost 0 bases to trimming and J lost 2 bases, with 15 bases between them. Here the CDR3 reads CASSLAGFGQTYEQYF. The CDR3 DNA sequence: TGCGCCAGCAGCTTGGCTGGTTTCGGTCAGACCTACGAGCAGTACTTC. Full variable domain (missing parts from reference TRBV5-1 and TRBJ2-7): KAGVTQTPRYLIKTRGQQVTLSCSPISGHRSVSWYQQTPGQGLQFLFEYFSETQRNKGNFPGRFSGRQFSNSRSEMNVSTLELGDSALYLCASSLAGFGQTYEQYFGPGTRLTVT.

Only a few counts were recorded for this clonotype. The chain is built from TRBV20-1 and TRBJ2-7; D may be TRBD2 (6 bases). Trimming removed 3 bases at V and 3 bases at J, with 6 bases between. There are 11 residues in the CDR3. The germline CDR1 and CDR2 sequences are DFQATT and SNEGSKA (reference sequence). The CDR3 loop is CSARRDYEQYF. The CDR3 DNA reads TGCAGTGCTAGGCGGGACTACGAGCAGTACTTC.

This clonotype was recorded many times. The chain is built from TRBV2 and TRBJ2-2; 10 positions match TRBD2. Trimming took 2 bases from V and 15 from J; bases not matched to a gene: 6. The CDR3 runs 13 residues. CDR1 SNHLY and CDR2 FYNNEI come from the germline V gene. This CDR3 is CASSERASGGLFF. The CDR3 bases are TGTGCCAGCAGTGAAAGGGCTAGCGGGGGCTTGTTTTTT.

This clonotype was seen at least ten times. The chain combines TRBV5-1 with TRBJ1-1; tentatively, D is TRBD1 (5 bases). Germline-derived CDR1 and CDR2 are SGHRS and YFSETQ. This CDR3 has 13 amino acids. With 4 bases removed from V and 0 bases from J, the gap between germline ends came to 7 bases. The chain's CDR3 is CASSGTLNTEAFF. CDR3 sequence (DNA): TGCGCCAGCAGCGGGACGTTGAACACTGAAGCTTTCTTT.

The gene calls are TRBV28 and TRBJ1-2, with D perhaps TRBD1 (5 bases). The CDR3 extends over 14 amino acids. Germline values: CDR1 MDHEN, CDR2 SYDVKM. The ends were cut back, 6 bases at V and 6 bases at J, with 17 bases in the middle. CDR3 region: CASRRGTPKDGYTF. CDR3 nucleotides: TGTGCCAGCAGGCGAGGGACCCCCAAGGATGGCTACACCTTC.